This T cell receptor beta chain is drawn from a study of T-cell reconstitution after alpha-beta-depleted transplantation in children. Unique molecular identifiers were used in preparing the TCRbeta library. MiXCR, run by TCRdb on the PCR reads, gives a single entry per CDR3 protein. The repertoire holds about 610,000 distinct CDR3 sequences, about 10% seen once, with approximately 4.1% in the top ten. Germline CDR1 and CDR2: SGHAT and FQDESV (reference sequence). The V end lost 7 bases, the J end lost 3 bases, and 16 bases lay between the germline ends. The CDR3 extends over 15 amino acids. This sequence originates from a human donor who donated a stem cell graft to a child with acute myeloid leukemia. The rearrangement joins TRBV11-1 to TRBJ2-1, with D possibly TRBD2 on 5 matching bases. Sequenced material: PBMCs from the stem cell graft donor, taken from the stem cell graft. The CDR3 nucleotides are TGTGCCAGCATCCAGAAGGCTAGCAGCTACAATGAGCAGTTCTTC. Residues: CASIQKASSYNEQFF.